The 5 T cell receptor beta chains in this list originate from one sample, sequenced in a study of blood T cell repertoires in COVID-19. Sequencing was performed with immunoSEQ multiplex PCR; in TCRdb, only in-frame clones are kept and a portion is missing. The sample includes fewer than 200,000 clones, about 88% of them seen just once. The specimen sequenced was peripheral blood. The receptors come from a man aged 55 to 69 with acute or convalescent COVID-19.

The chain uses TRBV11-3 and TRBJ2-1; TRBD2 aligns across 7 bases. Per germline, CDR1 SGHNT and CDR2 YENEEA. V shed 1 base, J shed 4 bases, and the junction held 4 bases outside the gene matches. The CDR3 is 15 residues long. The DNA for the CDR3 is TGTGCCAGCAGCTTAGGAGGCGGGAGTTACAATGAGCAGTTCTTC. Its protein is CASSLGGGSYNEQFF.

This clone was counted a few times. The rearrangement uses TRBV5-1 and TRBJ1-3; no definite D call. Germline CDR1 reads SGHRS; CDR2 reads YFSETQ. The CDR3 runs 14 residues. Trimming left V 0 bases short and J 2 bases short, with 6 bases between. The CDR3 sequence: CASSLGTTGNTIYF. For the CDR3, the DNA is TGCGCCAGCAGCTTGGGTACAACTGGAAACACCATATATTTT.

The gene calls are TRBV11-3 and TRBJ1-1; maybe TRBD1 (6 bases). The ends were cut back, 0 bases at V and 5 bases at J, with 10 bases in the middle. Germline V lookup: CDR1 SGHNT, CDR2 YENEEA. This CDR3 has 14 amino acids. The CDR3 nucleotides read TGTGCCAGCAGCTTAGAGGGGGCCGGGACTGAAGCTTTCTTT. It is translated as CASSLEGAGTEAFF.

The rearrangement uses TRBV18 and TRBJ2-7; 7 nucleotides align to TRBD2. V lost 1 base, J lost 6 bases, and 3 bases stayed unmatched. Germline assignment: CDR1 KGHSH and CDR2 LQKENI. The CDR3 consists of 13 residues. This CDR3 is CASSPQRDGEQYF. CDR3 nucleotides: TGTGCCAGCTCACCACAGCGGGACGGCGAGCAGTACTTC. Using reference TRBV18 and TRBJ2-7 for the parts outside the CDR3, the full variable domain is NAGVMQNPRHLVRRRGQEARLRCSPMKGHSHVYWYRQLPEEGLKFMVYLQKENIIDESGMPKERFSAEFPKEGPSILRIQQVVRGDSAAYFCASSPQRDGEQYFGPGTRLTVT.

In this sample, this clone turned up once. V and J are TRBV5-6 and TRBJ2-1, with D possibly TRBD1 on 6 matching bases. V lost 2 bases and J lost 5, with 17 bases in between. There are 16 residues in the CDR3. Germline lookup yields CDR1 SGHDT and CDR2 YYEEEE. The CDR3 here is CASSLATGIGDNEQFF. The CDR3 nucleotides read TGTGCCAGCAGCTTAGCGACAGGCATCGGTGACAATGAGCAGTTCTTC.